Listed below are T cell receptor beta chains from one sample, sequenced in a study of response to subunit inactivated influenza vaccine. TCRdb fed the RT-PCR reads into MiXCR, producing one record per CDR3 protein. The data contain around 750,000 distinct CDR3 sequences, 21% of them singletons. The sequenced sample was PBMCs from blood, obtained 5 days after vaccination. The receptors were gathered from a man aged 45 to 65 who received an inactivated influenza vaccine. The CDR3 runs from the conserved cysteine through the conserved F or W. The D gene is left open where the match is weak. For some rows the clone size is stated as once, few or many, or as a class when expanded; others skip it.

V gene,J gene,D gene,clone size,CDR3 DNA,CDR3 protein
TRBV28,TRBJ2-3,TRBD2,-,TGTGCCAGCTGTTTATTTACTAGCGGGAGGGTCACAGATACGCAGTATTTT,CASCLFTSGRVTDTQYF
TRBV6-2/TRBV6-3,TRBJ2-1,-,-,TGTGCCAGCAGTTACCGTGGCACTTCTGAGCAGTTCTTC,CASSYRGTSEQFF
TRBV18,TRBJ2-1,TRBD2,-,TGTGCCAGCTCACCACCGGTGGCGGGAGGGCCAAATCCTGAGCAGTTCTTC,CASSPPVAGGPNPEQFF
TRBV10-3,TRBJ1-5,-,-,TGTGCCATCAGCCGAGAGGGGCCTAATCAGCCCCAGCATTTT,CAISREGPNQPQHF
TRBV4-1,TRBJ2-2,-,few,TGCGCCAGCAGCCCTCCGGATTCGGGGTACACCGGGGAGCTGTTTTTT,CASSPPDSGYTGELFF
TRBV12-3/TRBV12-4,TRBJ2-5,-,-,TGTGCCAGCAGTTTAGTACCGTTTGGCCAGTACTTC,CASSLVPFGQYF
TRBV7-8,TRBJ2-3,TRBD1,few,TGTGCCAGCAGCTCGCGGACAGGGACGGGCACAGATACGCAGTATTTT,CASSSRTGTGTDTQYF
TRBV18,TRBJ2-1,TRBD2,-,TGTGCCAGCTCATCCTCAGGGACTAGCGCTGTCAATGAGCAGTTCTTC,CASSSSGTSAVNEQFF
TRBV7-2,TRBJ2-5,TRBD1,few,TGTGCCAGCAGTTGGACAGGGGGCGAGACCCAGTACTTC,CASSWTGGETQYF
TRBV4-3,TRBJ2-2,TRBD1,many,TGCGCCAGCAGCCAAGATGGTGGACAGGGAAGGGCCGGGGAGCTGTTTTTT,CASSQDGGQGRAGELFF
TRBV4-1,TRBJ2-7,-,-,TGCGCCAGCAGCCAAGCTCCCCAGGGAGGTTTATACGAGCAGTACTTC,CASSQAPQGGLYEQYF
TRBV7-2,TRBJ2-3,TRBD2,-,TGTGCCAGCAGCTCCAGCGGGGATGGTAGGACAGATACGCAGTATTTT,CASSSSGDGRTDTQYF
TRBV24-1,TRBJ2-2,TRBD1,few,TGTGCCACCAGTGACCTGGGACAGGGGGCGGCCGGGGAGCTGTTTTTT,CATSDLGQGAAGELFF
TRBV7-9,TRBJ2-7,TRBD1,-,TGTGCCAGCACCCAAATGAAGGGGGCTTCCTACTACGAGCAGTACTTC,CASTQMKGASYYEQYF
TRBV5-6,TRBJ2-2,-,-,TGTGCCAGCAGCCCGATCGGCAGGGTTGCCGGGGAGCTGTTTTTT,CASSPIGRVAGELFF
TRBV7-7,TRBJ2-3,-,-,TGTGCCAGCAGCTTAACCCTAGCGAACACAGATACGCAGTATTTT,CASSLTLANTDTQYF
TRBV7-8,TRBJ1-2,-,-,TGTGCCAGCAGTTGGATTACGGCAGGGGACAACTATGGCTACACCTTC,CASSWITAGDNYGYTF
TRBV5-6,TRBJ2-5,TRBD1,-,TGTGCCAGCAGCCCACGACAGGGCTACCAAGAGACCCAGTACTTC,CASSPRQGYQETQYF
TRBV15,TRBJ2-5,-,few,TGTGCCACCAGCAGGGACGCTCAGGAGACCCAGTACTTC,CATSRDAQETQYF
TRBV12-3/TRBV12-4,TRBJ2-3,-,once,TGTGCCAGCACCCAAACGCGTGGGACAGATACGCAGTATTTT,CASTQTRGTDTQYF
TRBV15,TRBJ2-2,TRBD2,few,TGTGCCACCAGCAGTAGCGGGAGGGGAACCGGGGAGCTGTTTTTT,CATSSSGRGTGELFF
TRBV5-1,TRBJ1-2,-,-,TGCGCCAGCAGTTTCAGGGGAATGGATGGCTACACCTTC,CASSFRGMDGYTF
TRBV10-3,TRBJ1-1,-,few,TGTGCCATCAGTGAGTGGGGGATTGAAGCTTTCTTT,CAISEWGIEAFF
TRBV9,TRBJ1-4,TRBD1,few,TGTGCCAGCAGCGTAGGGTACTTGGGACAGTTGAATGAAAAACTGTTTTTT,CASSVGYLGQLNEKLFF
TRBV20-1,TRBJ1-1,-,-,TGCAGTGCTAGATACAGTCAAATGAACACTGAAGCTTTCTTT,CSARYSQMNTEAFF
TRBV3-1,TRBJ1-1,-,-,TGTGCCAGCAGCCAAATGGATACCTGGGAGGGGAACACTGAAGCTTTCTTT,CASSQMDTWEGNTEAFF
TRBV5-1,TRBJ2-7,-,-,TGCGCCAGCAGCTTGGAACCGTCAGGGTACGAGCAGTACTTC,CASSLEPSGYEQYF
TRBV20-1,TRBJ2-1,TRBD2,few,TGCAGTGCCCTGTCGGGGACTAGCGGTAACAATGAGCAGTTCTTC,CSALSGTSGNNEQFF
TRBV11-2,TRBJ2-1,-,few,TGTGCCAGCAGCTCAGGGACAATTTTCAATGAGCAGTTCTTC,CASSSGTIFNEQFF
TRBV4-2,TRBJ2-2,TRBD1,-,TGTGCCAGCAGCCAGGGGACAGGGTTCGGCGGGGAGCTGTTTTTT,CASSQGTGFGGELFF
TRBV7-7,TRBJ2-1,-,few,TGTGCCAGCAGCCCGGTCGCGTGGTCCTACAATGAGCAGTTCTTC,CASSPVAWSYNEQFF
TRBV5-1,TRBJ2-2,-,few,TGCGCCAGCAGCTTGGCGAGAGGGTTGGGGAACACCGGGGAGCTGTTTTTT,CASSLARGLGNTGELFF
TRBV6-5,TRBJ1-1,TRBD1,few,TGTGCCAGCAGTTACGGGACAGCGAACACTGAAGCTTTCTTT,CASSYGTANTEAFF
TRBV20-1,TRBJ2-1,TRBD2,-,TGCAGTGCTTCCAAGGGAACTAGCGGGAGACACAATGAGCAGTTCTTC,CSASKGTSGRHNEQFF
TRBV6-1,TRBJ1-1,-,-,TGTGCCTGCGGACGGATCACTGAAGCTTTCTTT,CACGRITEAFF
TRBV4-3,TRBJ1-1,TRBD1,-,TGCGCCAGCAGCCGGATGACAGGGGGCACGACTGAAGCTTTCTTT,CASSRMTGGTTEAFF
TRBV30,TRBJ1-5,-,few,TGTGCCTGGAGTGTAAATCGGATTCAGCCCCAGCATTTT,CAWSVNRIQPQHF
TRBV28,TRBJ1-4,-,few,TGTGCCAGCAGGCTCCGTGGGTTTGTGTCAACTAATGAAAAACTGTTTTTT,CASRLRGFVSTNEKLFF
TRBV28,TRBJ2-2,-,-,TGCGCCAGCAGGACAAGCACCGGGGAGCTGTTTTTT,CASRTSTGELFF
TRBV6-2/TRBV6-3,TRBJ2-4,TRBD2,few,TGTGCCAGCAGTTACGGATCCCAAAGCGGGAGGACCAAAAACATTCAGTACTTC,CASSYGSQSGRTKNIQYF
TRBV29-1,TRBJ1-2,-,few,TGCAGCGTTGAAGATACGGACAGAATCCCCTATGGCTACACCTTC,CSVEDTDRIPYGYTF
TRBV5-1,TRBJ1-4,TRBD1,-,TGCGCCAGCAGCTGGACAGGGGTTAGTGAAAAACTGTTTTTT,CASSWTGVSEKLFF